Included here is one T cell receptor beta chain sequence, with context. This CDR3 spans 14 amino acids. Germline lookup yields CDR1 LNHDA and CDR2 SQIVND (reference sequence). The trim removed 4 bases at V and 3 bases at J, leaving 3 bases unmatched. The source of the sample is a study of technical replicates of blood from several donors. TCRdb's table, derived via immunoSEQ multiplex PCR, lists solely in-frame clones and lacks some. This table holds tens of thousands of clones, around 94% found once. The sequenced material came from T cells isolated from PBMCs. The sequence derives from a human donor in good health. The V gene is TRBV19, the J gene TRBJ2-7; 10 nucleotides line up with TRBD1. CDR3 residues: CASSTGTGDYEQYF. The CDR3 coding sequence is TGTGCCAGTAGTACGGGGACAGGGGACTACGAGCAGTACTTC.